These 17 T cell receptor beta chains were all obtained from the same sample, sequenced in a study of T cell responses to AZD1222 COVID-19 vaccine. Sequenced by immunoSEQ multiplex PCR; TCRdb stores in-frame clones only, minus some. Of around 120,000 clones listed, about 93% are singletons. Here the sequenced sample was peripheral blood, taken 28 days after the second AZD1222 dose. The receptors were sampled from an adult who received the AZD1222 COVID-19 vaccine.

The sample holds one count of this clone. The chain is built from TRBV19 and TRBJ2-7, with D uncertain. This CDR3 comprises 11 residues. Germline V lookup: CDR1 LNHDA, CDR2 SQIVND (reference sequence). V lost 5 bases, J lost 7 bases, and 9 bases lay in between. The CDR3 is CASSVPLEQYF. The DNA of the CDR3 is TGTGCCAGTAGTGTCCCTCTGGAGCAGTACTTC.

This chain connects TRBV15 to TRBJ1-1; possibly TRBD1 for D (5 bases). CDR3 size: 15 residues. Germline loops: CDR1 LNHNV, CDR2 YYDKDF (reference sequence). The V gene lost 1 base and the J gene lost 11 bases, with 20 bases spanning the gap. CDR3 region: CATSRVGAATLKAFF. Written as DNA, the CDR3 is TGTGCCACCAGCAGAGTAGGGGCGGCCACACTGAAGGCTTTCTTT.

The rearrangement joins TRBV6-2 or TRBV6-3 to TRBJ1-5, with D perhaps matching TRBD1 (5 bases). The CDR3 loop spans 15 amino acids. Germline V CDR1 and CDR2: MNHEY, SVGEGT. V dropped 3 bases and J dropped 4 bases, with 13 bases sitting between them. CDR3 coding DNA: TGTGCCAGCAGTTATAAAGGACAACCTAATCAGCCCCAGCATTTT. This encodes CASSYKGQPNQPQHF.

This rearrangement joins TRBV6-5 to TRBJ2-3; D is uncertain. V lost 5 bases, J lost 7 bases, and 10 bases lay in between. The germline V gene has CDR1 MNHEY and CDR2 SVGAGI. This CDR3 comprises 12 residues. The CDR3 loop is CASSPIEYTQYF. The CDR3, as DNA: TGTGCCAGCAGTCCGATAGAGTATACGCAGTATTTT.

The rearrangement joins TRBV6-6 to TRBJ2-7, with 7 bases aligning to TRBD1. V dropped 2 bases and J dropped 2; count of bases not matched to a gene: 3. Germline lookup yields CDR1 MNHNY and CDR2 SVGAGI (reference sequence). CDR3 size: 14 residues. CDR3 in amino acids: CASSYGGQTYEQYF. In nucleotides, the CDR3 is TGTGCCAGCAGTTACGGGGGACAGACCTACGAGCAGTACTTC.

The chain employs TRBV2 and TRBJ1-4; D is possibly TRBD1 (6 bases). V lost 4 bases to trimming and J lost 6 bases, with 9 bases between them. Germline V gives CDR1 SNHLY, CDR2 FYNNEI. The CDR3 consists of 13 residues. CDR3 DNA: TGTGCCAGCAGTGGGGACACCGATGAAAAACTGTTTTTT. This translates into CASSGDTDEKLFF.

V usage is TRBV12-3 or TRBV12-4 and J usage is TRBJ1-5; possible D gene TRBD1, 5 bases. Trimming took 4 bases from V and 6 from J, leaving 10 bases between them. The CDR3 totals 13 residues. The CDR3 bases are TGTGCCAGCAGTTACACAGGTTCTCAGCCCCAGCATTTT. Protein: CASSYTGSQPQHF.

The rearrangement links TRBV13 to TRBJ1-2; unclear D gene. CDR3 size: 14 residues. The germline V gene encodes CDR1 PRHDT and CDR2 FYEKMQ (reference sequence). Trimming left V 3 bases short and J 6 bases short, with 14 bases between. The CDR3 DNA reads TGTGCCAGCAGCTTGGGCAGGCCGGTTGATGGCTACACCTTC. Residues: CASSLGRPVDGYTF.

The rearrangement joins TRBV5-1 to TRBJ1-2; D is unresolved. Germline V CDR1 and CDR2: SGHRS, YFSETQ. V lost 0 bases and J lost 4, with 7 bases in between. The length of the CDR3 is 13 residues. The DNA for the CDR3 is TGCGCCAGCAGCTTGGACAGTTTCTATGGCTACACCTTC. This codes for CASSLDSFYGYTF.

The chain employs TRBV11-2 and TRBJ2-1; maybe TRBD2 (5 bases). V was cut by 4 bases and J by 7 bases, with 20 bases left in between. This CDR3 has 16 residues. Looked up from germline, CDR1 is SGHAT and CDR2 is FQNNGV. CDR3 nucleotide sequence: TGTGCCAGCAGCTCCGGGGTCCGGGGTGATGTGAATGAGCAGTTCTTC. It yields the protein CASSSGVRGDVNEQFF.

DNA of the CDR3: TGTGCCAGCTCACCATCGGCAGACTCCTACGAGCAGTACTTC. This translates into CASSPSADSYEQYF. The chain employs TRBV18 and TRBJ2-7; D call uncertain. V gave up 2 bases and J gave up 0 bases, with 8 bases separating them. This CDR3 is 14 amino acids long. Germline lookup yields CDR1 KGHSH and CDR2 LQKENI.

The CDR3 protein is CASSSTGDSSGNTIYF. CDR3 coding DNA: TGCGCCAGCAGCTCCACAGGAGATAGCTCTGGAAACACCATATATTTT. This sequence joins TRBV5-1 and TRBJ1-3, with a possible D match to TRBD1 (5 bases). The CDR3 spans 16 residues. CDR1 is SGHRS and CDR2 is YFSETQ in the germline V gene. Trimming pared 3 bases from V and 0 bases from J, leaving 13 bases between.

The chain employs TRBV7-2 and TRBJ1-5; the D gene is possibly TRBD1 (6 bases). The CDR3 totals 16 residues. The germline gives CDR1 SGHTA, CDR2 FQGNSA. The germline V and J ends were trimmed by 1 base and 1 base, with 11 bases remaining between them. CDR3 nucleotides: TGTGCCAGCAGCTTAGTCGGGGGGACAAGCAATCAGCCCCAGCATTTT. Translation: CASSLVGGTSNQPQHF.

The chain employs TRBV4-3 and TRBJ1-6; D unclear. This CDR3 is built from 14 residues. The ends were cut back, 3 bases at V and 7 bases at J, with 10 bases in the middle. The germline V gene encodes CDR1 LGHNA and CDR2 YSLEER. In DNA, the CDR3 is TGCGCCAGCAGCCATGTAGAGCTCAATTCACCCCTCCACTTT. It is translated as CASSHVELNSPLHF.

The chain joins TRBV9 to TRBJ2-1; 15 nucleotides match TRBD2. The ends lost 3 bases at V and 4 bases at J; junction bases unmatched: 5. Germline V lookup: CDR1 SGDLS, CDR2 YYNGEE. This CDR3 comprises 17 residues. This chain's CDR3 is CASSAPGLAGGYNEQFF. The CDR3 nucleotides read TGTGCCAGCAGCGCCCCGGGACTAGCGGGGGGTTACAATGAGCAGTTCTTC. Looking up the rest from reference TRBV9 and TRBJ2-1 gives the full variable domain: DSGVTQTPKHLITATGQRVTLRCSPRSGDLSVYWYQQSLDQGLQFLIQYYNGEERAKGNILERFSAQQFPDLHSELNLSSLELGDSALYFCASSAPGLAGGYNEQFFGPGTRLTVL.

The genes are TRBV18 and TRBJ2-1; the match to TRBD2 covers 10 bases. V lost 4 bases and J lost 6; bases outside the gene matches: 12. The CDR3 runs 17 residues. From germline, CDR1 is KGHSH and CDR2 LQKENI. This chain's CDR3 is CASSQGLAGVGGNEQFF. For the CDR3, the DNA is TGTGCCAGCTCACAAGGGCTAGCGGGAGTTGGGGGCAATGAGCAGTTCTTC.

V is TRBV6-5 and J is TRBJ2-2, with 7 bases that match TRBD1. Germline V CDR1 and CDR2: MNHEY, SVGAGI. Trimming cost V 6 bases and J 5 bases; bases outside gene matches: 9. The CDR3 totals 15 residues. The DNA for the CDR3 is TGTGCCAGCAGACAAGACAGGGACGTTACCGGGGAGCTGTTTTTT. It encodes CASRQDRDVTGELFF.